This TCR beta chain originates from a study of T cells after yellow fever vaccination. Study-level information: Preparation used SMART-Seq v4 Ultra Low Input for the low-cell-number fractions. Overall study results and limits: Any FACS-sorted repertoire could hold abundant clonotypes that contaminate it from the bulk population. A weaker but faster secondary response was observed, peaking on day 5 versus 15.

The CDR3 is made up of 15 amino acids. Germline V gives CDR1 MNHEY, CDR2 SMNVEV (reference sequence). Trimming removed 4 bases from V and 0 bases from J, with 10 bases in between. This clonotype turned up a few times. Its antigen is undetermined. UMIs were added to TCR cDNA along with a universal primer site when it was made by 5'RACE template switching. TCRdb independently ran MiXCR on the 5' RACE reads; one entry per CDR3 protein. In the table there are 550,000 to 750,000 distinct CDR3 sequences, about 14% of which are singletons. This receptor was taken from a man between 25 and 39 years old who received the YFV17D yellow fever vaccine. The chain links TRBV27 to TRBJ2-1, with D unresolved. Source: PBMCs, taken on the day of the yellow fever booster vaccination. The CDR3 coding sequence is TGTGCCAGCAGTTACGACAAACACTCCTACAATGAGCAGTTCTTC. Translated: CASSYDKHSYNEQFF.